The rows below give T cell receptor beta chains drawn from one sample of a study of T cells in narcolepsy. Sequencing was performed with immunoSEQ multiplex PCR; in TCRdb, only in-frame clones are kept and a portion is missing. The repertoire consists of about 34,000 clones, with 81% occurring once and the leading ten covering roughly 2.5%. The sample consisted of memory (CD45RA-) CD4+ T cells from blood. The origin of the receptors is a human donor in good health. CDR3s include the opening cysteine and the closing phenylalanine or tryptophan. A D gene is named only where the DNA matches it firmly. Clone size is shown for a subset of rows, as once, few, many or a class of expanded clone.

d_gene: NA
j_gene: TRBJ1-4
abundance: NA
v_gene: TRBV9
CDR3nt: TGTGCCAGCAGCGAAACCGGGACATATGAAAAACTGTTTTTT
CDR3aa: CASSETGTYEKLFF

d_gene: TRBD2
j_gene: TRBJ2-5
abundance: NA
v_gene: TRBV4-1
CDR3nt: TGCGCCAGCAGCCAACTAGCGGGGGTTCCAGAGACCCAGTACTTC
CDR3aa: CASSQLAGVPETQYF

d_gene: NA
j_gene: TRBJ2-2
abundance: NA
v_gene: TRBV19
CDR3nt: TGTGCCAGTCAGGACCGGTCGAACACCGGGGAGCTGTTTTTT
CDR3aa: CASQDRSNTGELFF

d_gene: TRBD1
j_gene: TRBJ2-7
abundance: NA
v_gene: TRBV27
CDR3nt: TGTGCCAGCGGACAGGGGGCGTCCTACGAGCAGTACTTC
CDR3aa: CASGQGASYEQYF

d_gene: TRBD2
j_gene: TRBJ2-1
abundance: NA
v_gene: TRBV4-2
CDR3nt: TGTGCCAGCAGCCAAGGCGGGGGGGCTTGGGAGCAGTTCTTC
CDR3aa: CASSQGGGAWEQFF

d_gene: TRBD1
j_gene: TRBJ2-5
abundance: NA
v_gene: TRBV9
CDR3nt: TGTGCCAGCAGCGGAGGGGGCGCGGGCCAAGAGACCCAGTACTTC
CDR3aa: CASSGGGAGQETQYF

d_gene: TRBD1
j_gene: TRBJ1-2
abundance: once
v_gene: TRBV7-2
CDR3nt: TGTGCCAGCAGCTTAGCCTCGGCAGGGGGCAATCATGGCTACACCTTC
CDR3aa: CASSLASAGGNHGYTF

d_gene: NA
j_gene: TRBJ2-7
abundance: NA
v_gene: TRBV30
CDR3nt: TGTGCCTGGAGTGTACAATCGGGACGGACCTCCTACGAGCAGTACTTC
CDR3aa: CAWSVQSGRTSYEQYF

d_gene: TRBD1
j_gene: TRBJ2-7
abundance: once
v_gene: TRBV29-1
CDR3nt: TGCAGCGCCCGCTTGACAGGGGGAACCTACGAGCAGTACTTC
CDR3aa: CSARLTGGTYEQYF

d_gene: TRBD1
j_gene: TRBJ1-2
abundance: few
v_gene: TRBV29-1
CDR3nt: TGCAGCGTACGTCCTGGGCCCCGGGACAGGGAACCCCCTAACTATGGCTACACCTTC
CDR3aa: CSVRPGPRDREPPNYGYTF

d_gene: TRBD2
j_gene: TRBJ2-3
abundance: NA
v_gene: TRBV6-4
CDR3nt: TGTGCCAGCAGCCACCGGGCTGGACTAGCCGTAGGAAAAGATACGCAGTATTTT
CDR3aa: CASSHRAGLAVGKDTQYF

d_gene: NA
j_gene: TRBJ1-6
abundance: NA
v_gene: TRBV2
CDR3nt: TGTGCCAGCAGTGAACAAAAGCTCACGCGGTATAATTCACCCCTCCACTTT
CDR3aa: CASSEQKLTRYNSPLHF

d_gene: NA
j_gene: TRBJ2-7
abundance: NA
v_gene: TRBV29-1
CDR3nt: TGCAGCGTTTTCGGGAACTACGAGCAGTACTTC
CDR3aa: CSVFGNYEQYF

d_gene: NA
j_gene: TRBJ1-2
abundance: NA
v_gene: TRBV30
CDR3nt: TGTGCCTGGAGTGTACAGGGCCCAAGGGGCTACACCTTC
CDR3aa: CAWSVQGPRGYTF

d_gene: NA
j_gene: TRBJ2-7
abundance: few
v_gene: TRBV6-1
CDR3nt: TGTGCCAGCAGTGAAATGGTATACGAGCAGTACTTC
CDR3aa: CASSEMVYEQYF

d_gene: TRBD2
j_gene: TRBJ2-4
abundance: NA
v_gene: TRBV7-3
CDR3nt: TGTGCCAGCAGCCCTGGGGGAAGGGAGGGCATTCAGTACTTC
CDR3aa: CASSPGGREGIQYF

d_gene: TRBD2
j_gene: TRBJ2-5
abundance: NA
v_gene: TRBV11-2
CDR3nt: TGTGCCAGCAGCTCCGGACTAGCGGGGCCACAAGAGACCCAGTACTTC
CDR3aa: CASSSGLAGPQETQYF

d_gene: TRBD1
j_gene: TRBJ1-6
abundance: few
v_gene: TRBV7-8
CDR3nt: TGTGCCAGCAGCAAAAGACAGGGGGCTGATTCACCCCTCCACTTT
CDR3aa: CASSKRQGADSPLHF